This T cell receptor beta chain stems from a study of shared clonotypes between healthy human individuals (dated by TCRdb to about 2020). In the study overall: Three men and two women, aged 18 to 49 years, made up the cohort. Different laboratories and diverse techniques were used to prepare libraries and sequence TCR repertoires, to increase sequencing depth and limit assay-specific biases. The study deeply sequenced blood TCR repertoires of several healthy adults to estimate repertoire size and the extent of clonotype sharing between individuals. Per donor, leukapheresis produced somewhere between about 0.94 and 9 billion PBMCs.

The donors were healthy, HIV-negative adults who had no recently reported acute infections or vaccinations. Only Caucasian adults living in Nashville, Tennessee, USA were represented among the donors. In the unsorted samples, approximately 85 million PBMCs were counted, and genomic DNA was extracted using the QIAamp DNA Blood Mini kit. Blood was obtained by leukapheresis, after which PBMCs were separated by Ficoll-Histopaque density gradient centrifugation and cryopreserved in liquid nitrogen vapor phase. Using the deep immunoSEQ assay, multiplex PCR amplified TCR CDR3 regions from genomic DNA. Extracted genomic DNA from each cell subset was spread evenly across all wells of several immunoSEQ 96-well plates, with each plate serving as a replicate. For unsorted PBMC, each replicate PCR was loaded with approximately 300 ng genomic DNA, equivalent to 25,000 to 35,000 T cell genomes. Genomic DNA from unsorted PBMC was sequenced over ten immunoSEQ deep assay plates. Purified libraries were quantified with a Qubit 3.0 fluorometer, sized on a Bioanalyzer 2100, and re-quantified with the KAPA Library Quantification kit. Every immunoSEQ 96-well plate was sequenced on a separate single-read 150-cycle Illumina NextSeq 550 flow cell. In the original analysis: Because the immunoSEQ output held only junctional sequences and lacked quality scores, the filtering could not match the filtering applied to full-length reads. To assign V/J genes and CDR3, sequences were annotated against IMGT germline references using PyIR, a Python wrapper for IgBLAST v1.9. Reads with weak V/J assignments (E-value above 1e-6), missing CDR3, stop codons, out-of-frame junctions, or ambiguous translated residues were removed. V3J clonotypes were defined by identical inferred V gene, J gene, and CDR3 amino acid sequence. The percentage overlap between two repertoires was calculated by dividing the number of shared unique clonotypes by the size of the smaller repertoire. RTK rarefaction, the Chao1 estimator, and Recon v2.1 estimates of unobserved clonotypes were used to assess repertoire richness. Here the immuneACCESS table is served through TCRdb, limited to in-frame sequences with V and J called. Missing clones are a known gap in these copies; in checked studies unresolved V genes cover under half, and the rest lacks a known reason. The V and J calls and clone size are taken from that table; D and trimming were inferred from the DNA. This sample is represented by roughly 500,000 clones; more than 75% of them were singletons. The top ten clones comprise roughly 13% of the sample.

As regards this clone: Its antigen remains undetermined. This may come from a read error, since a much larger clone is one base off. This sample includes further DNA sequences coding for the same CDR3.

Overall results and qualifications from the work: Sampling was limited to blood, and TCR repertoires in tissue likely differ from TCR repertoires in blood. Pairwise subsampling led to the expectation that sequencing depth would affect the degree of clonotype sharing among donors. Because the study included only a small number of donors, the genetic and exposure-history diversity represented was limited.

The material sequenced was PBMCs. The sequence was collected from a woman aged 35 to 49 in good health. Some clones in this sample may be carry-over from other donors' samples.

The DNA reads as follows: TGTGCCAGCAGCTTAGATGGCGGGAGCACAGATACGCAGTATTTT. Its product reads: CASSLDGGSTDTQYF. The chain employs TRBV7-2 and TRBJ2-3; a tentative D match to TRBD2 spans 5 bases. V is reduced by 1 base and J by 0 bases, leaving a spacing of 8 bases between them. The CDR3 has 15 amino acids, counting the end cysteine and phenylalanine. CDR3 DNA is the only sequence kept; it has 45 bases, read in frame from the first base. CDR1 SGHTA and CDR2 FQGNSA were looked up in the germline V gene.